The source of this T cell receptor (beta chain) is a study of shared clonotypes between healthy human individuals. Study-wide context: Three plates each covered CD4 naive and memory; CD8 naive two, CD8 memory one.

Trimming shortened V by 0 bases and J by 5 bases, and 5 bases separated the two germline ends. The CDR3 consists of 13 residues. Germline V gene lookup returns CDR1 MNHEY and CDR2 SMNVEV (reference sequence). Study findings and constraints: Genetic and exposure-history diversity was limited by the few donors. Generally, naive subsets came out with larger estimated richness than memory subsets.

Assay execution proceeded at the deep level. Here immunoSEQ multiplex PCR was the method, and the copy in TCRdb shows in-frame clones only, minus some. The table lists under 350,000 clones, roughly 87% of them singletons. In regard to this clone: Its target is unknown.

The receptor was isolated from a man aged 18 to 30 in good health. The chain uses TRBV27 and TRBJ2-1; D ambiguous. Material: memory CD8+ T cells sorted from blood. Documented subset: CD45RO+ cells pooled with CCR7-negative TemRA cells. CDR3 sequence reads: CASSLSFHNEQFF. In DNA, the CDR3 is TGTGCCAGCAGTTTATCTTTTCACAATGAGCAGTTCTTC.